This T cell receptor beta chain stems from a study of blood T cell repertoires in COVID-19. V lost 5 bases to trimming and J lost 12 bases, with 14 bases between them. Per germline, CDR1 MGHRA and CDR2 YSYEKL. CDR3 size: 12 residues. Original analysis: By means of reference gene primer amplification, nucleated cell counts were estimated. The data were produced by immunoSEQ multiplex PCR, yet TCRdb's version contains in-frame clones alone and is incomplete. Clonal size and the V and J genes are those of that table, whereas D and trimming came from the DNA. Here the sample spans tens of thousands of clones, roughly 80% being singletons.

The origin of this receptor is a human donor in a cohort sampled during active COVID-19. This chain links TRBV4-1 with TRBJ2-1; no firm D call. The sample taken for sequencing was peripheral blood. CDR3 sequence: CASSENRVRQFF. Here the CDR3 DNA reads TGCGCCAGCAGCGAGAATCGGGTACGGCAGTTCTTC.